The 9 T cell receptor beta chains below come from one sample, sequenced in a study of blood T cell repertoires in COVID-19 (TCRdb year 2020). The library was prepared using the immunoSEQ multiplex PCR assay. TCRdb provides this immuneACCESS table in a form limited to in-frame rearrangements. Some clones are lacking; in checked studies, under half of them reflect an unresolved V gene, and why the rest are absent is not known. The sample table records around 140,000 clones; 88% of these occur just once. The ten largest clones represent over 9.5% of the sample. The source material was peripheral blood. The receptors were sampled from a man between 60 and 75 years old with active or convalescent COVID-19.

This chain connects TRBV24-1 to TRBJ2-7; D possibly corresponds to TRBD2 (6 bases). CDR3 length: 15 residues. Trimming pared 4 bases from V and 2 bases from J, leaving 14 bases between. CDR1 is KGHDR and CDR2 is SFDVKD in the germline V gene. The CDR3 sequence is CATSDPSSGAYEQYF. In DNA, the CDR3 is TGTGCCACCAGTGACCCCTCGTCGGGGGCCTACGAGCAGTACTTC.

J is TRBJ1-1 and V is TRBV6-5, with D possibly TRBD1 on 5 matching bases. The V and J ends lost 0 bases and 10 bases respectively, with 15 bases between them. This CDR3 has 14 amino acids. Germline lookup yields CDR1 MNHEY and CDR2 SVGAGI. CDR3 sequence (DNA): TGTGCCAGCAGTTACTCGACCTGGGGGAGGCGAGCTTTCTTT. Protein product: CASSYSTWGRRAFF.

The chain uses TRBV12-3 or TRBV12-4 and TRBJ1-1, with 9 bases that match TRBD1. Losses at the gene ends were 7 bases for V and 4 bases for J; bases not matched to a gene: 4. The CDR3 sequence is 13 residues long. The CDR3 bases are TGTGCCAGCAAACAGGGGGCCGGCACTGAAGCTTTCTTT. This translates into CASKQGAGTEAFF.

V gene TRBV29-1 combines with J gene TRBJ2-7; D gene unclear. Germline CDR1 reads SQVTM; CDR2 reads ANQGSEA. The CDR3 spans 13 residues. The germline V and J ends were trimmed by 5 bases and 3 bases, with 14 bases remaining between them. The CDR3 is CSVTSGAGYEQYF. DNA for the CDR3: TGCAGCGTTACGTCCGGAGCTGGCTACGAGCAGTACTTC.

The gene calls are TRBV12-5 and TRBJ2-1, with 13 bases matching TRBD2. Germline V gene data show CDR1 as LGHNT and CDR2 as FRNRAP. The CDR3 runs to 18 residues. V lost 1 base, J lost 1 base, and 4 bases stayed unmatched. The DNA of the CDR3 is TGTGCTAGTGGTTTGGCCGGGACTAGCGGGAAATCCTACAATGAGCAGTTCTTC. Translation gives CASGLAGTSGKSYNEQFF. Variable domain in full (rest from reference TRBV12-5 and TRBJ2-1): DARVTQTPRHKVTEMGQEVTMRCQPILGHNTVFWYRQTMMQGLELLAYFRNRAPLDDSGMPKDRFSAEMPDATLATLKIQPSEPRDSAVYFCASGLAGTSGKSYNEQFFGPGTRLTVL.

The chain joins TRBV5-4 to TRBJ1-6, with TRBD1 matching over 10 bases. CDR3 length: 16 residues. Per the germline V gene, CDR1 is SGHNT and CDR2 is YYREEE (reference sequence). V lost 0 bases, J lost 6 bases, and 3 bases stayed unmatched. This CDR3 is CASSLGRDRGNSPLHF. In DNA form, the CDR3 reads TGTGCCAGCAGCTTGGGCAGGGACAGGGGTAATTCACCCCTCCACTTT.

V gene TRBV5-6 combines with J gene TRBJ1-3; no clear D gene. The CDR3 sequence is 16 residues long. V gave up 0 bases and J gave up 0 bases, with 10 bases separating them. Germline V gives CDR1 SGHDT, CDR2 YYEEEE. CDR3 DNA sequence: TGTGCCAGCAGCTTGGTCCAGGTTAGCTCTGGAAACACCATATATTTT. It codes for CASSLVQVSSGNTIYF.

This rearrangement joins TRBV28 to TRBJ2-7; tentatively, D is TRBD2 (6 bases). The CDR3 has 15 amino acids. Germline loops: CDR1 MDHEN, CDR2 SYDVKM. The V gene lost 1 base and the J gene lost 5 bases, with 15 bases spanning the gap. In DNA, the CDR3 is TGTGCCAGCAGTTTATCGGCCGGGGGAAGGAACGAGCAGTACTTC. This translates into CASSLSAGGRNEQYF.

The chain carries TRBV19 and TRBJ2-1, with D maybe TRBD2 (6 bases). With 7 bases removed from V and 1 base from J, the gap between germline ends came to 11 bases. The CDR3 is 14 amino acids. Germline V gene lookup returns CDR1 LNHDA and CDR2 SQIVND (reference sequence). The CDR3 DNA reads TGTGCCAGTAAGTTTGCGGGATCCTACAATGAGCAGTTCTTC. It encodes CASKFAGSYNEQFF.